This TCR beta chain was sequenced for a study of CD8 T cells in ankylosing spondylitis. Study observations and caveats: Reported data indicate significant enrichment of disease-linked clones within matched ankylosing spondylitis synovial fluid. Blood of patients with ankylosing spondylitis appeared to be characterized by a TCR beta motif of fewer than 10 highly homologous variants. With a CD8+ phenotype, disease-linked clones were relatively rare in peripheral blood. Reactive arthritis synovial fluid and blood previously showed some of these motif variants.

Researchers built TCR beta libraries using quantitative 5'-RACE with molecular barcodes. TCRdb passed the 5' RACE reads through MiXCR, listing each CDR3 protein once. Found here are a few hundred thousand distinct CDR3 sequences, about a fifth of them singletons; the top ten hold around 17%. A word on this clonotype: Antigen unknown.

The V gene lost 6 bases and the J gene lost 2 bases, with 15 bases spanning the gap. The CDR3 length is 14 residues. Germline V gene data show CDR1 as SGHRS and CDR2 as YFSETQ. The clonotype comes from a male donor with ankylosing spondylitis. The sequenced material came from blood, either unsorted or a sorted T cell fraction (not recorded which). The rearrangement links TRBV5-1 to TRBJ2-7, with D maybe TRBD2 (6 bases). The CDR3 DNA sequence: TGCGCCAGCAAGCGGTTAGCGGTTACCTACGAGCAGTACTTC. Amino acid sequence: CASKRLAVTYEQYF.